A selection of T cell receptor beta chains follows, all from one sample in a study of blood T cell repertoires in COVID-19. Method: immunoSEQ multiplex PCR; TCRdb's copy keeps in-frame clones and lacks some. The sample records about 140,000 clones, roughly 86% being singletons. Sequencing was done on a sample of peripheral blood. These receptor sequences come from a human donor in a cohort sampled during active COVID-19. Both conserved end residues are trimmed from each CDR3. The order of the fields is V gene, clone size, J gene, CDR3 protein. Rows give clone size only sometimes, using once, few, many, or a class for an expanded clone.

v_gene: TRBV7-9
abundance: -
j_gene: TRBJ1-4
CDR3aa: ASSLGIGEGTNEKLF

v_gene: TRBV7-9
abundance: many
j_gene: TRBJ1-4
CDR3aa: ASSPGSGQTNEKLF

v_gene: TRBV4-1
abundance: -
j_gene: TRBJ1-5
CDR3aa: ASSQGWGENQPQH

v_gene: TRBV2
abundance: -
j_gene: TRBJ2-7
CDR3aa: ASSDLAGGPHEQY

v_gene: TRBV5-5
abundance: -
j_gene: TRBJ1-5
CDR3aa: ASSLFKAGQPQH

v_gene: TRBV12-3/TRBV12-4
abundance: -
j_gene: TRBJ2-5
CDR3aa: ASRSIETQY

v_gene: TRBV2
abundance: once
j_gene: TRBJ1-2
CDR3aa: ASSEDGDRPSYGYT

v_gene: TRBV2
abundance: -
j_gene: TRBJ1-3
CDR3aa: ASNRQGFSGNTIY

v_gene: TRBV4-1
abundance: -
j_gene: TRBJ1-2
CDR3aa: ASSSYPGQGHPNYGYT

v_gene: TRBV7-6
abundance: -
j_gene: TRBJ2-2
CDR3aa: ASSPGLAENTGELF

v_gene: TRBV30
abundance: few
j_gene: TRBJ1-2
CDR3aa: ASQEDYGYT

v_gene: TRBV10-3
abundance: -
j_gene: TRBJ2-1
CDR3aa: AINAGLVLRKF

v_gene: TRBV19
abundance: -
j_gene: TRBJ2-3
CDR3aa: ASSTLETDTQY

v_gene: TRBV10-2
abundance: -
j_gene: TRBJ2-5
CDR3aa: ASRDRLGETQY

v_gene: TRBV7-2
abundance: -
j_gene: TRBJ2-5
CDR3aa: ASSLGGLAGGPETQY

v_gene: TRBV12-3/TRBV12-4
abundance: -
j_gene: TRBJ1-1
CDR3aa: ASSFIKPTEAF

v_gene: TRBV2
abundance: -
j_gene: TRBJ2-1
CDR3aa: ASSPGRGGLNEQF

v_gene: TRBV6-1
abundance: -
j_gene: TRBJ1-5
CDR3aa: ASSEAGHSNQPQH

v_gene: TRBV24-1
abundance: few
j_gene: TRBJ2-1
CDR3aa: ATGKGSLSYNEQF

v_gene: TRBV7-2
abundance: -
j_gene: TRBJ2-5
CDR3aa: ASSLARETQY

v_gene: TRBV7-9
abundance: -
j_gene: TRBJ1-3
CDR3aa: ASSSRGQGKGNTIY

v_gene: TRBV2
abundance: -
j_gene: TRBJ2-6
CDR3aa: ASSEWGGSGANVLT

v_gene: TRBV27
abundance: -
j_gene: TRBJ2-7
CDR3aa: ASSYSGAFAYEQY

v_gene: TRBV5-1
abundance: few
j_gene: TRBJ2-1
CDR3aa: ASSLLTSGDYNEQF

v_gene: TRBV21-1
abundance: -
j_gene: TRBJ2-7
CDR3aa: ASSKAVGAYEQY

v_gene: TRBV4-1
abundance: -
j_gene: TRBJ2-7
CDR3aa: ASSHLPGQGWDEQY

v_gene: TRBV6-5
abundance: once
j_gene: TRBJ2-7
CDR3aa: ASSLGAGGVYEQY

v_gene: TRBV18
abundance: -
j_gene: TRBJ1-3
CDR3aa: ASSPQGQGSLRSGNTIY

v_gene: TRBV4-1
abundance: -
j_gene: TRBJ2-7
CDR3aa: ASSQTDVGSYEQY

v_gene: TRBV12-3/TRBV12-4
abundance: once
j_gene: TRBJ2-4
CDR3aa: ASSSTNIQY

v_gene: TRBV7-2
abundance: -
j_gene: TRBJ2-3
CDR3aa: ASSWGTSTDTQY

v_gene: TRBV5-6
abundance: few
j_gene: TRBJ2-5
CDR3aa: ASTLSGGRETQY

v_gene: TRBV12-3/TRBV12-4
abundance: -
j_gene: TRBJ2-1
CDR3aa: ASKLAQGNEQF

v_gene: TRBV9
abundance: -
j_gene: TRBJ2-2
CDR3aa: ASSLSGDGGGELF

v_gene: TRBV21-1
abundance: -
j_gene: TRBJ2-7
CDR3aa: ASSAQGQGSSYEQY

v_gene: TRBV5-8
abundance: -
j_gene: TRBJ2-1
CDR3aa: ASSSGTIGTDEQF

v_gene: TRBV2
abundance: -
j_gene: TRBJ2-3
CDR3aa: ATNYLSRTDTQY

v_gene: TRBV6-1
abundance: -
j_gene: TRBJ2-7
CDR3aa: ASSDPGLTYEQY

v_gene: TRBV4-1
abundance: -
j_gene: TRBJ2-2
CDR3aa: ASSQVDAGGDTGELF

v_gene: TRBV19
abundance: -
j_gene: TRBJ2-1
CDR3aa: ASSTSAGGRHEQF

v_gene: TRBV5-1
abundance: -
j_gene: TRBJ2-7
CDR3aa: ASRFGTGQAEQY

v_gene: TRBV30
abundance: -
j_gene: TRBJ1-1
CDR3aa: AWREDRLITEAF

v_gene: TRBV5-7
abundance: -
j_gene: TRBJ2-7
CDR3aa: ASSLAPGYEQY

v_gene: TRBV4-1
abundance: -
j_gene: TRBJ1-6
CDR3aa: ASSQGAGGGPLH

v_gene: TRBV20-1
abundance: -
j_gene: TRBJ2-2
CDR3aa: SASVTGELF

v_gene: TRBV11-1
abundance: -
j_gene: TRBJ2-7
CDR3aa: ASSLGAGIEQY

v_gene: TRBV2
abundance: -
j_gene: TRBJ2-7
CDR3aa: ASIRDRELYEQY

v_gene: TRBV19
abundance: -
j_gene: TRBJ2-5
CDR3aa: ASRQAGETQY

v_gene: TRBV7-3
abundance: -
j_gene: TRBJ2-1
CDR3aa: ASSTRPGNNEQF

v_gene: TRBV5-1
abundance: -
j_gene: TRBJ1-3
CDR3aa: ASSQGDSGNTIY

v_gene: TRBV10-1
abundance: -
j_gene: TRBJ1-1
CDR3aa: ASRPDQSRGEAF

v_gene: TRBV4-1
abundance: -
j_gene: TRBJ2-1
CDR3aa: ASRDFSGEQF

v_gene: TRBV4-1
abundance: few
j_gene: TRBJ1-2
CDR3aa: ASSQVRGPGGYT

v_gene: TRBV10-1
abundance: -
j_gene: TRBJ2-3
CDR3aa: ASSGGRDTQY

v_gene: TRBV13
abundance: -
j_gene: TRBJ2-1
CDR3aa: ASSRGPGGNEQF

v_gene: TRBV28
abundance: -
j_gene: TRBJ1-3
CDR3aa: ASSQGAIAPSSGNTIY

v_gene: TRBV18
abundance: -
j_gene: TRBJ2-1
CDR3aa: ASSPPSVAEQF

v_gene: TRBV21-1
abundance: -
j_gene: TRBJ1-3
CDR3aa: ASSGGAGNTIY

v_gene: TRBV11-3
abundance: -
j_gene: TRBJ2-3
CDR3aa: ASSLVGSGGAGDTQY